These T cell receptor beta chains were read from a single sample in a study of CD8+ T cells in alopecia areata. TCRdb's copy holds only in-frame clones and misses some; the assay was immunoSEQ multiplex PCR. Here the sample spans some 7,000 clones, roughly 67% being singletons. The sequencing used skin, collected at week 4, from a patient treated with tofacitinib. These receptors came from a human donor with alopecia areata. Each CDR3 is given without its conserved first and last residue. Only some rows state a clone size, as once, few, many or a class for expanded clones.

j_call clone_size v_call cdr3_aa
TRBJ1-5 NA TRBV6-1 ATTQVNSNQPQH
TRBJ2-7 NA TRBV4-2 ASSLVAGTQEQY
TRBJ1-4 NA TRBV4-1 ASSQVSDRDTTNEKLF
TRBJ2-3 NA TRBV7-3 ASSERATDTQY
TRBJ2-7 NA TRBV14 ASSQLGATSYEQY
TRBJ1-1 few TRBV21-1 ASSKADTDTEAF
TRBJ2-7 NA TRBV28 ASTEGTHEQY
TRBJ1-3 NA TRBV6-6 ASHPRRLSGNTIY
TRBJ2-5 NA TRBV11-1 ASSLGRPLGYQETQY
TRBJ2-1 NA TRBV19 ASSIVPGGAAGKNEQF
TRBJ1-5 NA TRBV2 ASSEAGRGGVRSNQPQH
TRBJ2-3 NA TRBV5-4 ASSPGQGGSDTQY
TRBJ1-2 NA TRBV6-1 ASSGNRAFYGYT
TRBJ1-3 few TRBV7-8 ASSSTGRTGGSGNTIY
TRBJ2-7 NA TRBV29-1 SVEVPGGVSYEQY
TRBJ2-1 NA TRBV28 ASSLWGNEQF